The rows below give T cell receptor beta chains drawn from one sample of a study of CD8 T cells in Susac syndrome. TCRdb reanalysed the immunoSEQ multiplex PCR reads using MiXCR and keeps one entry per CDR3 protein. The top ten hold approximately 0.073% of the sample, which has approximately 160,000 distinct CDR3 sequences, about 92% seen once. Sequencing was carried out using CD4+ T cells from PBMCs. The receptors stem from a human donor in good health. CDR3s include the opening cysteine and the closing phenylalanine or tryptophan. Each record gives: J gene, V gene, CDR3 length, CDR3 protein.

j_call: TRBJ2-7; v_call: TRBV28; cdr3_length: 15; cdr3_aa: CASTPRAGGGYEQYF
j_call: TRBJ1-1; v_call: TRBV28; cdr3_length: 12; cdr3_aa: CASSLMGTEAFF
j_call: TRBJ2-1; v_call: TRBV7-2; cdr3_length: 15; cdr3_aa: CASSSAASSYNEQFF
j_call: TRBJ2-5; v_call: TRBV29-1; cdr3_length: 14; cdr3_aa: CSVEDTGGAETQYF
j_call: TRBJ2-4; v_call: TRBV9; cdr3_length: 16; cdr3_aa: CASSVGTDRSKNIQYF
j_call: TRBJ1-4; v_call: TRBV28; cdr3_length: 12; cdr3_aa: CASSLQDLGTFF
j_call: TRBJ2-5; v_call: TRBV7-9; cdr3_length: 14; cdr3_aa: CASSIGQEGETQYF
j_call: TRBJ2-7; v_call: TRBV6-1; cdr3_length: 16; cdr3_aa: CASRPKTAGASYEQYF
j_call: TRBJ1-5; v_call: TRBV6-6; cdr3_length: 12; cdr3_aa: CASSYLHQPQHF
j_call: TRBJ1-5; v_call: TRBV7-9; cdr3_length: 18; cdr3_aa: CASSSSGQGTYSNQPQHF
j_call: TRBJ1-3; v_call: TRBV29-1; cdr3_length: 15; cdr3_aa: CSGSGGPYSGNTIYF
j_call: TRBJ2-2; v_call: TRBV9; cdr3_length: 16; cdr3_aa: CASSVLSSGNTGELFF
j_call: TRBJ2-1; v_call: TRBV5-1; cdr3_length: 14; cdr3_aa: CASSLRSGSGEQFF
j_call: TRBJ2-3; v_call: TRBV4-1; cdr3_length: 15; cdr3_aa: CASSQGSGLTDTQYF
j_call: TRBJ1-5; v_call: TRBV15; cdr3_length: 15; cdr3_aa: CATSSEQGAGQPQHF
j_call: TRBJ2-1; v_call: TRBV3-1; cdr3_length: 13; cdr3_aa: CASRDRSYNEQFF
j_call: TRBJ2-7; v_call: TRBV5-4; cdr3_length: 12; cdr3_aa: CASSQQGREQYF
j_call: TRBJ2-1; v_call: TRBV3-1; cdr3_length: 17; cdr3_aa: CASSQEEGGGDYNEQFF
j_call: TRBJ2-7; v_call: TRBV7-6; cdr3_length: 14; cdr3_aa: CASTPTVLSYEQYF
j_call: TRBJ1-1; v_call: TRBV12-3/TRBV12-4; cdr3_length: 12; cdr3_aa: CASSARPGSAFF
j_call: TRBJ2-1; v_call: TRBV5-4; cdr3_length: 12; cdr3_aa: CASSWTGNEQFF
j_call: TRBJ1-2; v_call: TRBV18; cdr3_length: 15; cdr3_aa: CASSPTQGMGYGYTF
j_call: TRBJ1-1; v_call: TRBV3-1; cdr3_length: 12; cdr3_aa: CASSQRQGGAFF
j_call: TRBJ2-1; v_call: TRBV20-1; cdr3_length: 14; cdr3_aa: CSAPTGTSQGEQFF
j_call: TRBJ2-7; v_call: TRBV6-2/TRBV6-3; cdr3_length: 13; cdr3_aa: CASRQQGPYEQYF
j_call: TRBJ2-5; v_call: TRBV29-1; cdr3_length: 13; cdr3_aa: CSVEAGTRGTQYF
j_call: TRBJ1-1; v_call: TRBV5-6; cdr3_length: 14; cdr3_aa: CASSSNRGNTEAFF
j_call: TRBJ2-7; v_call: TRBV30; cdr3_length: 14; cdr3_aa: CAWSTPRLSYEQYF
j_call: TRBJ1-2; v_call: TRBV18; cdr3_length: 15; cdr3_aa: CASSLGQGALRGYTF
j_call: TRBJ1-5; v_call: TRBV27; cdr3_length: 15; cdr3_aa: CASSSEDRHNQPQHF
j_call: TRBJ1-4; v_call: TRBV6-5; cdr3_length: 15; cdr3_aa: CASSYSGYESEKLFF
j_call: TRBJ2-7; v_call: TRBV9; cdr3_length: 14; cdr3_aa: CASSPAKVLYEQYF
j_call: TRBJ1-5; v_call: TRBV30; cdr3_length: 15; cdr3_aa: CAWSAGQGYNQPQHF
j_call: TRBJ1-1; v_call: TRBV2; cdr3_length: 13; cdr3_aa: CASSAEGWAEAFF
j_call: TRBJ1-5; v_call: TRBV28; cdr3_length: 15; cdr3_aa: CASSFGGTGGQPQHF
j_call: TRBJ2-1; v_call: TRBV5-6; cdr3_length: 15; cdr3_aa: CASSLDGRSYNEQFF
j_call: TRBJ1-1; v_call: TRBV28; cdr3_length: 14; cdr3_aa: CASSFPGGAQEAFF
j_call: TRBJ1-1; v_call: TRBV5-1; cdr3_length: 15; cdr3_aa: CASSLALDKGTEAFF
j_call: TRBJ2-2; v_call: TRBV10-3; cdr3_length: 13; cdr3_aa: CAISEHGLGELFF